Listed here are 27 T cell receptor beta chains from one sample, sequenced in a study of response to subunit inactivated influenza vaccine. Each CDR3 protein is one row after TCRdb ran MiXCR on the RT-PCR reads. The table includes more than 450,000 distinct CDR3 sequences, around 10% detected once. This sample also belongs to another study, concerning T cells expressing NK-cell markers. That paper states: TCR beta libraries carry UMIs added by 5'RACE template switching.

Source: PBMCs from blood, taken on the day of vaccination. The receptors come from a man aged 45-60 years who received an inactivated influenza vaccine.

This clonotype showed up just a few times. This sequence joins TRBV7-3 and TRBJ2-2, with 12 bases identical to TRBD2. Germline loops: CDR1 SGHTA, CDR2 FQGTGA. The CDR3 sequence is 17 residues long. V was pared by 4 bases and J by 4 bases, with 7 bases of the junction left unmatched. In DNA, the CDR3 is TGTGCCAGCAGCTCTCTAGCGGGAGGGCCTCGCACCGGGGAGCTGTTTTTT. This translates into CASSSLAGGPRTGELFF. Combining the CDR3 with reference TRBV7-3 and TRBJ2-2 gives the whole variable domain GAGVSQTPSNKVTEKGKYVELRCDPISGHTALYWYRQSLGQGPEFLIYFQGTGAADDSGLPNDRFFAVRPEGSVSTLKIQRTERGDSAVYLCASSSLAGGPRTGELFFGEGSRLTVL.

There are a few counts of this clonotype. In DNA, the CDR3 is TGTGCCAGCAGCCCCGGCCGTAGCGCTGGGGCGGAGTACATTCAGTACTTC. Its translation: CASSPGRSAGAEYIQYF. V is TRBV7-9 and J is TRBJ2-4, with D perhaps TRBD1 or TRBD2 (5 bases each). The CDR3 consists of 17 residues. V was clipped by 5 bases and J by 8 bases, with 25 bases between them. Germline V gene data show CDR1 as SEHNR and CDR2 as FQNEAQ (reference sequence).

The gene calls are TRBV4-3 and TRBJ2-7; the match to TRBD2 covers 10 bases. Looked up from germline, CDR1 is LGHNA and CDR2 is YSLEER. The CDR3 sequence is 16 residues long. With V trimmed by 1 base and J by 2 bases, 5 bases remained unmatched. The DNA for the CDR3 is TGCGCCAGCAGCCAAGGAACTAGCGGGACCCCCTACGAGCAGTACTTC. This encodes CASSQGTSGTPYEQYF.

The chain links TRBV9 to TRBJ2-1, with D possibly being TRBD2 (6 bases). Per the germline V gene, CDR1 is SGDLS and CDR2 is YYNGEE. The CDR3 extends over 15 amino acids. V was trimmed by 0 bases and J by 1 base, leaving 8 bases between them. CDR3 bases: TGTGCCAGCAGCGTAGGGGCGGGGTCCTACAATGAGCAGTTCTTC. This sequence encodes CASSVGAGSYNEQFF.

This clonotype was picked up a small number of times. The V and J genes are TRBV27 and TRBJ1-2; no clear D gene. This CDR3 has 14 amino acids. V gave up 0 bases and J gave up 0 bases, with 5 bases separating them. CDR1 is MNHEY and CDR2 is SMNVEV in the germline V gene (reference sequence). The CDR3 loop is CASSLSGANYGYTF. DNA of the CDR3: TGTGCCAGCAGTTTATCGGGAGCTAACTATGGCTACACCTTC.

The chain combines TRBV7-6 with TRBJ2-1; D uncertain. Germline loops: CDR1 SGHVS, CDR2 FNYEAQ. CDR3 length equals 15 residues. V lost 1 base to trimming and J lost 6 bases, with 13 bases between them. CDR3 coding DNA: TGTGCCAGCAGCTTAGACCCGGCGGCCTCCAATGAGCAGTTCTTC. It codes for CASSLDPAASNEQFF. The whole variable domain, remainder taken from reference TRBV7-6 and TRBJ2-1, is GAGVSQSPRYKVTKRGQDVALRCDPISGHVSLYWYRQALGQGPEFLTYFNYEAQQDKSGLPNDRFSAERPEGSISTLTIQRTEQRDSAMYRCASSLDPAASNEQFFGPGTRLTVL.

The table lists this clonotype with a few counts. DNA for the CDR3: TGTGCCATCAGTGGTACGGATCAAGAGACCCAGTACTTC. This encodes CAISGTDQETQYF. This chain joins TRBV10-3 and TRBJ2-5; D unresolved. This CDR3 has 13 residues. The germline V and J ends were trimmed by 4 bases and 2 bases, with 8 bases remaining between them. Germline V gene lookup returns CDR1 ENHRY and CDR2 SYGVKD.

This clonotype was found a few times. This chain connects TRBV29-1 to TRBJ2-1, with 10 bases fitting TRBD2. Germline CDR1 and CDR2: SQVTM and ANQGSEA. This CDR3 contains 16 residues. Trimming took 5 bases from V and 4 from J; bases not matched to a gene: 11. CDR3 amino acids: CSVTPTTSGSYNEQFF. The CDR3 DNA sequence: TGCAGCGTTACCCCCACGACTAGCGGGTCTTACAATGAGCAGTTCTTC.

The chain has TRBV6-1 and TRBJ2-6; the D is unclear. V was pared by 6 bases and J by 0 bases, with 15 bases between. Germline V gene lookup returns CDR1 MNHNS and CDR2 SASEGT. This CDR3 region has 17 residues. The CDR3 loop is CASRPQLSSSGANVLTF. DNA for the CDR3: TGTGCCAGCAGGCCCCAACTATCCTCCTCTGGGGCCAACGTCCTGACTTTC.

There are a few counts of this clonotype. The V and J genes are TRBV6-1 and TRBJ1-2, with D unresolved. The germline V and J ends were trimmed by 1 base and 3 bases, with 9 bases remaining between them. Germline CDR1 is MNHNS and CDR2 is SASEGT. There are 14 residues in the CDR3. CDR3 protein: CASSEGHRDYGYTF. DNA of the CDR3: TGTGCCAGCAGTGAAGGACACCGGGACTATGGCTACACCTTC.

This clonotype was seen only a few times. The V and J genes are TRBV4-1 and TRBJ1-2; D gene uncertain. V was pared by 6 bases and J by 4 bases, with 21 bases between. Germline CDR1 and CDR2: MGHRA and YSYEKL. The CDR3 has 16 amino acids. The CDR3 nucleotides are TGCGCCAGCAGTCCAAGATTTAGCGGAGGAACCTATGGCTACACCTTC. Translation: CASSPRFSGGTYGYTF.

The V gene is TRBV4-2, the J gene TRBJ2-1; 9 bases align to TRBD2. V was clipped by 0 bases and J by 3 bases; unmatched bases: 6. The CDR3 is made up of 17 amino acids. Germline V lookup: CDR1 LGHNA, CDR2 YNFKEQ. The CDR3 here is CASSQDDAGGVYNEQFF. The DNA for the CDR3 is TGTGCCAGCAGCCAAGATGACGCGGGAGGGGTCTACAATGAGCAGTTCTTC.

This clonotype was counted a few times. The gene calls are TRBV4-2 and TRBJ1-4, with D uncertain. V was shortened by 0 bases and J by 5 bases, with 19 bases between the two germline ends. Germline assignment: CDR1 LGHNA and CDR2 YNFKEQ. The CDR3 totals 18 residues. This CDR3 reads CASSQDQAGIYTNEKLFF. CDR3 nucleotides: TGTGCCAGCAGCCAAGATCAGGCGGGGATCTACACAAATGAAAAACTGTTTTTT.

This clonotype turned up a few times. The V gene is TRBV12-3 or TRBV12-4, the J gene TRBJ2-4; 8 nucleotides agree with TRBD1. CDR3 length equals 14 residues. V gave up 3 bases and J gave up 8 bases; unmatched junction bases: 6. CDR3 DNA sequence: TGTGCCAGCAGTTTTAGGCTGGACAGGGACATTCAGTACTTC. It codes for CASSFRLDRDIQYF.

This chain joins TRBV4-2 and TRBJ2-7; 10 positions agree with TRBD2. V lost 5 bases, J lost 0 bases, and 4 bases stayed unmatched. From germline, CDR1 is LGHNA and CDR2 YNFKEQ. CDR3 length: 15 residues. The CDR3 region is CASSNSGRSSYEQYF. The CDR3, as DNA: TGTGCCAGCAGCAATAGCGGGAGGAGCTCCTACGAGCAGTACTTC.

This clonotype was counted ten times or more. This rearrangement joins TRBV12-3 or TRBV12-4 to TRBJ2-3; 11 positions match TRBD2. Trimming at V came to 2 bases and at J to 4 bases, leaving 2 bases not matched to a gene. This CDR3 comprises 15 residues. CDR3 sequence reads: CASSLTSGSPDTQYF. For the CDR3, the DNA is TGTGCCAGCAGTTTAACTAGCGGGAGTCCAGATACGCAGTATTTT.

The V and J genes are TRBV28 and TRBJ1-6, with D possibly being TRBD1 (5 bases). This CDR3 has 17 amino acids. The germline V and J ends were trimmed by 7 bases and 2 bases, with 18 bases remaining between them. Germline CDR1 MDHEN, CDR2 SYDVKM. The CDR3 DNA follows: TGTGCCAGCAAATCCCACCTACAGGCAGCCTATAATTCACCCCTCCACTTT. Amino acids: CASKSHLQAAYNSPLHF. Combining the CDR3 with reference TRBV28 and TRBJ1-6 gives the whole variable domain DVKVTQSSRYLVKRTGEKVFLECVQDMDHENMFWYRQDPGLGLRLIYFSYDVKMKEKGDIPEGYSVSREKKERFSLILESASTNQTSMYLCASKSHLQAAYNSPLHFGNGTRLTVT.

This clonotype came up a few times. The rearrangement uses TRBV28 and TRBJ1-1; maybe TRBD1 (6 bases). The ends were cut back, 7 bases at V and 1 base at J, with 13 bases in the middle. Germline CDR1 is MDHEN and CDR2 is SYDVKM. This CDR3 contains 14 residues. The CDR3 nucleotides are TGTGCCAGCACCACAGGGTGGTGGAACACTGAAGCTTTCTTT. Translation: CASTTGWWNTEAFF.

V gene TRBV9 combines with J gene TRBJ2-2, with D perhaps TRBD1 (8 bases). The V and J ends lost 3 bases and 1 base respectively, with 19 bases between them. The V gene's germline CDR1 is SGDLS and CDR2 YYNGEE. This CDR3 comprises 18 residues. The CDR3 spells CASSAGQGGGVNTGELFF. In nucleotides, the CDR3 is TGTGCCAGCAGCGCCGGACAGGGAGGGGGTGTGAACACCGGGGAGCTGTTTTTT.

This clonotype has only a few counts. This chain links TRBV15 with TRBJ1-6, with 8 bases lining up with TRBD1. V lost 3 bases, J lost 4 bases, and 8 bases stayed unmatched. CDR1 LNHNV and CDR2 YYDKDF come from the germline V gene (reference sequence). This CDR3 contains 17 residues. CDR3 sequence (DNA): TGTGCCACCAGCAGGGGAGACAGGGGACCATATAATTCACCCCTCCACTTT. Protein product: CATSRGDRGPYNSPLHF.

This chain connects TRBV28 to TRBJ2-5; D perhaps matches TRBD2 (5 bases). The CDR3 has 12 residues. V was trimmed by 11 bases and J by 1 base, leaving 11 bases between them. Germline V gene lookup returns CDR1 MDHEN and CDR2 SYDVKM. This CDR3 reads CAVLRGQETQYF. The CDR3 coding sequence is TGTGCCGTTTTACGGGGCCAAGAGACCCAGTACTTC. The entire variable domain, with the rest obtained from reference TRBV28 and TRBJ2-5, is as follows: DVKVTQSSRYLVKRTGEKVFLECVQDMDHENMFWYRQDPGLGLRLIYFSYDVKMKEKGDIPEGYSVSREKKERFSLILESASTNQTSMYLCAVLRGQETQYFGPGTRLLVL.

This clonotype was seen a few times. The J gene is TRBJ1-3, the V gene TRBV20-1; TRBD1 agrees at 8 bases. Germline lookup yields CDR1 DFQATT and CDR2 SNEGSKA (reference sequence). CDR3 size: 17 residues. Germline trimming cut 6 bases from V and 0 bases from J; bases unmatched to any gene: 13. This CDR3 is CSATNPPGQDSGNTIYF. The CDR3 DNA sequence: TGCAGTGCCACAAACCCCCCGGGACAGGACTCTGGAAACACCATATATTTT.

The chain recombines TRBV12-3 or TRBV12-4 with TRBJ2-2, with 13 positions matching TRBD2. V trimming: 7 bases; J trimming: 6 bases; junction bases outside the gene matches: 5. This CDR3 has 15 amino acids. The CDR3 reads CASMTSGGTSGELFF. CDR3 sequence (DNA): TGTGCCAGCATGACTAGCGGGGGGACGTCCGGGGAGCTGTTTTTT.

This clonotype was recorded a few times. V gene TRBV30 combines with J gene TRBJ2-7; TRBD2 aligns across 7 bases. The germline gives CDR1 GTSNPN, CDR2 SVGIG (reference sequence). The CDR3 has 13 amino acids. Unmatched junction bases numbered 9, after V lost 4 bases and J lost 6 bases. This CDR3 reads CAWTRGRAGEQYF. CDR3 coding DNA: TGTGCCTGGACGCGGGGGAGGGCTGGCGAGCAGTACTTC.

This rearrangement joins TRBV20-1 to TRBJ1-2, with D hard to call. Germline loops: CDR1 DFQATT, CDR2 SNEGSKA (reference sequence). The CDR3 sequence is 12 residues long. Trimming took 3 bases from V and 4 from J, leaving 9 bases between them. The CDR3 is CSASGGIYGYTF. DNA for the CDR3: TGCAGTGCTAGTGGTGGGATCTATGGCTACACCTTC.

The chain joins TRBV7-2 to TRBJ1-1; D is undetermined. From germline, CDR1 is SGHTA and CDR2 FQGNSA. The CDR3 runs 16 residues. V shed 0 bases and J shed 1 base, with 12 bases lying between them. The CDR3 bases are TGTGCCAGCAGCTTAGCTTGGGTAGGCGGGAACACTGAAGCTTTCTTT. Its translation is CASSLAWVGGNTEAFF.

V and J are TRBV5-6 and TRBJ2-6; D gene ambiguous. The CDR3 has 15 amino acids. V dropped 0 bases and J dropped 1 base, with 5 bases sitting between them. Germline CDR1 and CDR2: SGHDT and YYEEEE. CDR3 region: CASSLGASGANVLTF. CDR3 coding DNA: TGTGCCAGCAGCTTGGGGGCTTCTGGGGCCAACGTCCTGACTTTC.